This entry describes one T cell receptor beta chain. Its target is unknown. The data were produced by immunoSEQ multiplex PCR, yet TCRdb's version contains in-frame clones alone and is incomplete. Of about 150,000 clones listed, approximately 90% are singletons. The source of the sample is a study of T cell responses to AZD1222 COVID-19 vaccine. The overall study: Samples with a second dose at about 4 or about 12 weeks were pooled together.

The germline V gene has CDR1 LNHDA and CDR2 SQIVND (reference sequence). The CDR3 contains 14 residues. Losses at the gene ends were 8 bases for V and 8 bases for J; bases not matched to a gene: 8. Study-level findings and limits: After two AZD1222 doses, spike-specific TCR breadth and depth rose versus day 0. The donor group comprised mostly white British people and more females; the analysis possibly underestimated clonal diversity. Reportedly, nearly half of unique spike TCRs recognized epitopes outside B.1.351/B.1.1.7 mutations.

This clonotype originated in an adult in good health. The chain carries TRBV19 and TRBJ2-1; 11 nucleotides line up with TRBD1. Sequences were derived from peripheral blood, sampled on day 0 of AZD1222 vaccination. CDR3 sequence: CASRGQGARDEQFF. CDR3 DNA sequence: TGTGCCAGTCGCGGACAGGGGGCTCGGGATGAGCAGTTCTTC.